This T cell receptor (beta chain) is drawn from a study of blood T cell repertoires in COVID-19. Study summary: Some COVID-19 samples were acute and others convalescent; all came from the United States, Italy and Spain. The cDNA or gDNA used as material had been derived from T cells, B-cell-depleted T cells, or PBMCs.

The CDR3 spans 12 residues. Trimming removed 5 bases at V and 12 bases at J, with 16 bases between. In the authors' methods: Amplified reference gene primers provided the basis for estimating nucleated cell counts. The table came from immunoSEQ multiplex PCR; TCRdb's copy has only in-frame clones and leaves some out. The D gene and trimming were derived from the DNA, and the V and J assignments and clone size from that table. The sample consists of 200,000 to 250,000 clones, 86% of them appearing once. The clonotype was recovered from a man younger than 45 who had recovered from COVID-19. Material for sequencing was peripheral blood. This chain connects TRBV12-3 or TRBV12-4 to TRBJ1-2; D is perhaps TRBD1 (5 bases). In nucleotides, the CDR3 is TGTGCCAGCAGTGCAGGGCCAAAATCCGACACCTTC. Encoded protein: CASSAGPKSDTF.